This is a list of T cell receptor beta chains from one sample in a study of T cells after somatic rescue of genetic block. TCRdb keeps only in-frame clones here, not all; method: immunoSEQ multiplex PCR. The sample records approximately 65,000 clones, 92% being singletons. Sequenced material: peripheral blood mononuclear cells (PBMCs). Source of these receptors: a man aged 35 to 55. Both conserved end residues are part of each CDR3. A D gene is named only where the DNA matches it firmly. Expanded clones get a size class; other rows say once, few or many, or leave the size out.

TRBV6-6	TRBD1	TRBJ1-2	-	CASSFQGTGRYTF	TGTGCCAGCAGTTTCCAAGGGACAGGGCGCTACACCTTC
TRBV15	-	TRBJ2-4	-	CATSRDPAELAKNIQYF	TGTGCCACCAGCAGGGACCCAGCAGAACTAGCCAAAAACATTCAGTACTTC
TRBV16	-	TRBJ2-7	-	CASSQGFDYEQYF	TGTGCCAGCAGCCAAGGGTTCGATTACGAGCAGTACTTC
TRBV5-1	-	TRBJ1-6	-	CASSLRGADSPLHF	TGCGCCAGCAGCTTACGAGGGGCCGATTCACCCCTCCACTTT
TRBV4-1	TRBD1	TRBJ2-1	once	CASRELTGANEQFF	TGCGCCAGCAGGGAACTTACAGGGGCCAATGAGCAGTTCTTC
TRBV18	TRBD1	TRBJ2-4	-	CASSPGQDNIQYF	TGTGCCAGCTCACCGGGACAGGATAACATTCAGTACTTC
TRBV5-5	-	TRBJ1-1	once	CASSLSIRRGASEAFF	TGTGCCAGCAGCTTGTCAATACGACGGGGGGCCTCTGAAGCTTTCTTT
TRBV5-5	-	TRBJ2-7	-	CASSSDRRSYEQYF	TGTGCCAGCAGTTCCGACAGGAGATCTTACGAGCAGTACTTC
TRBV7-9	TRBD2	TRBJ2-1	-	CASSPPWGGSYNEQFF	TGTGCCAGCAGCCCCCCGTGGGGGGGGTCCTACAATGAGCAGTTCTTC
TRBV9	-	TRBJ2-1	once	CASSVDRVSSYNEQFF	TGTGCCAGCAGCGTAGACAGGGTCAGCTCCTACAATGAGCAGTTCTTC
TRBV5-1	-	TRBJ1-1	-	CASSPTLLGTEAFF	TGCGCCAGCAGCCCGACACTGTTGGGCACTGAAGCTTTCTTT
TRBV5-4	-	TRBJ2-7	-	CASSLGTPYEQYF	TGTGCCAGCAGCTTGGGGACGCCCTACGAGCAGTACTTC
TRBV25-1	-	TRBJ2-1	-	CASSKMVIRGYNEQFF	TGTGCCAGCAGCAAAATGGTAATCCGGGGCTACAATGAGCAGTTCTTC
TRBV6-5	-	TRBJ1-1	-	CASSPPTGWGTEAFF	TGTGCCAGCAGTCCCCCGACAGGTTGGGGGACTGAAGCTTTCTTT
TRBV4-1	-	TRBJ2-7	-	CASSQDRGGVSYEQYF	TGCGCCAGCAGCCAAGATAGGGGCGGGGTCTCCTACGAGCAGTACTTC
TRBV19	-	TRBJ2-6	-	CACEAGDVSGANVLTF	TGTGCCTGCGAGGCAGGGGACGTTTCTGGGGCCAACGTCCTGACTTTC
TRBV7-1	TRBD1	TRBJ1-6	-	CASRPTGGGSPPHF	TGTGCCAGCAGACCGACAGGGGGCGGCTCACCCCCCCACTTT
TRBV7-7	TRBD2	TRBJ2-7	-	CASSLATSGPKVYEQYF	TGTGCCAGCAGCTTAGCGACTAGCGGCCCAAAGGTCTACGAGCAGTACTTC